This T cell receptor beta chain emerged from a study of blood T cell repertoires in COVID-19. Across the whole study: The analysed material was cDNA or gDNA that came from T cells, B-cell-depleted T cells, or PBMCs.

V gave up 4 bases and J gave up 0 bases; unmatched junction bases: 5. The CDR3 contains 16 residues. Germline V gene lookup returns CDR1 KGHDR and CDR2 SFDVKD. Methods used by the authors: Amplification of reference gene primers provided the estimated nucleated cell counts. The repertoire was sequenced with immunoSEQ multiplex PCR; TCRdb's copy has only in-frame clones and lacks some. D and trimming come from the DNA, and the V and J calls and clone size come from that table. Altogether approximately 100,000 clones are present, about 70% being singletons, with the ten largest covering approximately 0.9%.

Sample: peripheral blood. The sequence derives from a human donor with acute or convalescent COVID-19. The donor label of this sample is uncertain. The genes are TRBV24-1 and TRBJ2-1; 7 bases are a match to TRBD1. CDR3: CATSDWTGISYNEQFF. DNA of the CDR3: TGTGCCACCAGTGACTGGACAGGAATCTCCTACAATGAGCAGTTCTTC.